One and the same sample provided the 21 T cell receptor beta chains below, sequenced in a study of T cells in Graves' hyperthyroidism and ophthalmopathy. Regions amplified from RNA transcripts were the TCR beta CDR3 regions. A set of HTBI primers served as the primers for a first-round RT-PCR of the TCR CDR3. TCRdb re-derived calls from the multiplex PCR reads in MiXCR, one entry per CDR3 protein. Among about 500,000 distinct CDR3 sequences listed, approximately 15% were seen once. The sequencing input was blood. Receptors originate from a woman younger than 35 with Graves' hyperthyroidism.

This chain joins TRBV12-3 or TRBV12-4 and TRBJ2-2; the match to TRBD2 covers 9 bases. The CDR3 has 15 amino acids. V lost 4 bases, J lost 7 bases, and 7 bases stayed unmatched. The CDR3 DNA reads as TGTGCCAGCAGTTCCGCGGGGGGGTGGGTCGGGGAGCTGTTTTTT. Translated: CASSSAGGWVGELFF.

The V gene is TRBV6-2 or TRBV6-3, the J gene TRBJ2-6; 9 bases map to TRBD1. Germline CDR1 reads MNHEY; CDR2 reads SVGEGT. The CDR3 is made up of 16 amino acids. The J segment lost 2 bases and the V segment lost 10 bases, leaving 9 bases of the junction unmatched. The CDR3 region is CAIRTGAAPGANVLTF. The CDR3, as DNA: TGTGCCATCAGGACAGGGGCTGCACCTGGGGCCAACGTCCTGACTTTC.

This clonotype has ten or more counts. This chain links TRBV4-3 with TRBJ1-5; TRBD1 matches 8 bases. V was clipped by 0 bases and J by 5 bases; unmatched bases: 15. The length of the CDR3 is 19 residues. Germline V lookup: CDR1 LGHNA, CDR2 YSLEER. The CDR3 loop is CASSQDWWEMQGAYQPQHF. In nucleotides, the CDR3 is TGCGCCAGCAGCCAAGATTGGTGGGAGATGCAGGGGGCTTATCAGCCCCAGCATTTT.

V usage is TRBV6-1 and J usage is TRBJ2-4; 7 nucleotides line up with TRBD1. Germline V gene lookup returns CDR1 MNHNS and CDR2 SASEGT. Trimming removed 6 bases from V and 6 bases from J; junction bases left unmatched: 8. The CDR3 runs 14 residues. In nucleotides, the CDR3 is TGTGCCAGCAGGGGGACAGCCTCATCAAACATTCAGTACTTC. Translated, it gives CASRGTASSNIQYF.

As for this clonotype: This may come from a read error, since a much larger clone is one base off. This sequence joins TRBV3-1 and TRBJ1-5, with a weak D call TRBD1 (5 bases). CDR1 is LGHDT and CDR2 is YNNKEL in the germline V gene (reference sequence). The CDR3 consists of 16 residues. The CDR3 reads CASSPGRGGNNQPRHF. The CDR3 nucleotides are TGTGCCAGCAGCCCTGGCCGCGGGGGAAACAATCAGCCCCGGCATTTT.

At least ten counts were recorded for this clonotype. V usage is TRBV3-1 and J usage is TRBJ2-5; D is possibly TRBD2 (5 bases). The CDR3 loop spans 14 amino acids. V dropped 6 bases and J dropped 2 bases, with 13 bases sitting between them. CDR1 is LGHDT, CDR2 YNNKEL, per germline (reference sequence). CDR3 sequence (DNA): TGTGCCAGCAGGTATTCCGGGGAACAAGAGACCCAGTACTTC. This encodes CASRYSGEQETQYF.

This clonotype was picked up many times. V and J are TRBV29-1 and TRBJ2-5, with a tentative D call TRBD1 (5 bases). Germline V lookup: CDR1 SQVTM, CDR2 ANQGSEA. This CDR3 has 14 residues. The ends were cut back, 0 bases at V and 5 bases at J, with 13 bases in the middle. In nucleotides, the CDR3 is TGCAGCGTTGAAGATGGGGCAGGATGGGAGACCCAGTACTTC. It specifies CSVEDGAGWETQYF.

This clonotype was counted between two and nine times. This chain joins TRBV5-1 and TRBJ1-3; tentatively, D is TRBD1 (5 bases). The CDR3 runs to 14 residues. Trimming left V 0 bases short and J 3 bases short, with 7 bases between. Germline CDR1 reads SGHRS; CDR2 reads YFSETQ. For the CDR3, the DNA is TGCGCCAGCAGCTTGGAAGGGGATGGAAACACCATATATTTT. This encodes CASSLEGDGNTIYF.

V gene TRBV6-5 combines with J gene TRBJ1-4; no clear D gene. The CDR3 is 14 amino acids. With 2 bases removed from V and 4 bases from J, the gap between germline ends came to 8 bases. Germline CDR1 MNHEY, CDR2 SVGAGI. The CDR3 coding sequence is TGTGCCAGCAGTTACGGTCAGATTAATGAAAAACTGTTTTTT. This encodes CASSYGQINEKLFF.

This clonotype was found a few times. This chain's CDR3 is CASSFVTSGGTQYF. The CDR3 nucleotides are TGTGCCAGCAGCTTCGTGACTTCGGGAGGTACGCAGTATTTT. The chain joins TRBV7-8 to TRBJ2-3; 7 bases agree with TRBD2. With 3 bases clipped from V and 8 bases from J, the junction kept 8 bases outside the gene matches. Germline values: CDR1 SGHVS, CDR2 FQNEAQ. The CDR3 has 14 residues.

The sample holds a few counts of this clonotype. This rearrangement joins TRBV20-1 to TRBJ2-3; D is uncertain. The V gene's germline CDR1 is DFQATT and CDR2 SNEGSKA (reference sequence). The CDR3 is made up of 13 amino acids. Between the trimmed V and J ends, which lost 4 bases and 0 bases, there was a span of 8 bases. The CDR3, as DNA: TGCAGTGCTAATGTCGTGAGCACAGATACGCAGTATTTT. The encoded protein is CSANVVSTDTQYF.

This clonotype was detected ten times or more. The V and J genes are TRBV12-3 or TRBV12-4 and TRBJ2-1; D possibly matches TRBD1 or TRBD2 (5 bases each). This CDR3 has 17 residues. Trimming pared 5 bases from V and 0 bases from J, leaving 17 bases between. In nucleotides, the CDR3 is TGTGCCAGCAGTCCACATCCGGGACCCGGCTCCTACAATGAGCAGTTCTTC. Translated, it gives CASSPHPGPGSYNEQFF.

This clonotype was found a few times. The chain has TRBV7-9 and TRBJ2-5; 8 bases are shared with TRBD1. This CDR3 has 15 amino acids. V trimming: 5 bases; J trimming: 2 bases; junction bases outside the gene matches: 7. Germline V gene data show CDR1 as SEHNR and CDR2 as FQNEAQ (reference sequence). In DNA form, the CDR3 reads TGTGCCAGCAGCGTGGACAGGGCGGGGCAAGAGACCCAGTACTTC. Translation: CASSVDRAGQETQYF.

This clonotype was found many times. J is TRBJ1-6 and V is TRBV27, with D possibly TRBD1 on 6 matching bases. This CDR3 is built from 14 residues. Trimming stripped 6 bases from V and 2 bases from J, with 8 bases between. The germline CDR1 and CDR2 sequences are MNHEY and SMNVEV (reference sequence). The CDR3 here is CASRAGAYNSPLHF. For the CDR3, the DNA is TGTGCCAGCAGGGCAGGGGCCTATAATTCACCCCTCCACTTT.

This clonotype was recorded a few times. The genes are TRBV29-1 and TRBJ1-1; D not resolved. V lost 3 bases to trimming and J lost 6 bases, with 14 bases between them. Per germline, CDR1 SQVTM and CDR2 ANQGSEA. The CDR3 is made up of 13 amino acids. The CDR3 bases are TGCAGCGTTGATATCGGAGTTGGGGCTGAAGCTTTCTTT. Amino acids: CSVDIGVGAEAFF.

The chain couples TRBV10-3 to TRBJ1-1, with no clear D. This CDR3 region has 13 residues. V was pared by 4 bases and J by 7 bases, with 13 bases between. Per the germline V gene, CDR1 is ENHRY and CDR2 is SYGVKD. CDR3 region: CAISVPGKGEAFF. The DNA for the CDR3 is TGTGCCATCAGTGTTCCCGGGAAAGGTGAAGCTTTCTTT.

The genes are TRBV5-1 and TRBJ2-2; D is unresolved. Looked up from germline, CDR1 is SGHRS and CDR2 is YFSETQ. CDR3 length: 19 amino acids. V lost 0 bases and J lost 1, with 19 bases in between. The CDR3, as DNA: TGCGCCAGCAGCTTGGCCATAAAGCGAAAAGGAAAGAACACCGGGGAGCTGTTTTTT. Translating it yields CASSLAIKRKGKNTGELFF. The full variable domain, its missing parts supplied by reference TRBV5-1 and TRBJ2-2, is KAGVTQTPRYLIKTRGQQVTLSCSPISGHRSVSWYQQTPGQGLQFLFEYFSETQRNKGNFPGRFSGRQFSNSRSEMNVSTLELGDSALYLCASSLAIKRKGKNTGELFFGEGSRLTVL.

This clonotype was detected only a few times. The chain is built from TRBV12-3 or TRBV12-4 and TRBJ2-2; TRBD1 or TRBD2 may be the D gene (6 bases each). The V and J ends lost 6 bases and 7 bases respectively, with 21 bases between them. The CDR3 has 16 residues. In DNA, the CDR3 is TGTGCCAGCAGCTTTCCCTCTGCAGGGGAGGTCGGGGAGCTGTTTTTT. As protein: CASSFPSAGEVGELFF.

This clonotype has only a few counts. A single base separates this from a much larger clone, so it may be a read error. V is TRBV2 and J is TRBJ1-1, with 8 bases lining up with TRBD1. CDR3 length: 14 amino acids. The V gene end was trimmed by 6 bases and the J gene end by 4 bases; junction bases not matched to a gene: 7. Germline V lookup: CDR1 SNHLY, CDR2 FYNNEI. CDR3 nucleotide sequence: TGTGCCAGCAGCGGACAGGGACTGAGCACTGAAGCTTTCTTT. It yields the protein CASSGQGLSTEAFF.

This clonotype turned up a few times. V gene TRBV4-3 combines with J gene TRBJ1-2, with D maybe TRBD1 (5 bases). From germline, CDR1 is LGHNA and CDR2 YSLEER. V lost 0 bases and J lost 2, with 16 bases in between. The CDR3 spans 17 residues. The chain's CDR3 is CASSQDTKGRANYGYTF. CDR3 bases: TGCGCCAGCAGCCAAGATACGAAGGGACGCGCCAACTATGGCTACACCTTC.

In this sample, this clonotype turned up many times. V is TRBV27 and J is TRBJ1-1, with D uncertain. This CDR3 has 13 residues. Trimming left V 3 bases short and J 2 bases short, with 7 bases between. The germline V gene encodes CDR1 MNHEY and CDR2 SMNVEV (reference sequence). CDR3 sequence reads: CASSLLTNTEAFF. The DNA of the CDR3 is TGTGCCAGCAGTTTGTTAACAAACACTGAAGCTTTCTTT.